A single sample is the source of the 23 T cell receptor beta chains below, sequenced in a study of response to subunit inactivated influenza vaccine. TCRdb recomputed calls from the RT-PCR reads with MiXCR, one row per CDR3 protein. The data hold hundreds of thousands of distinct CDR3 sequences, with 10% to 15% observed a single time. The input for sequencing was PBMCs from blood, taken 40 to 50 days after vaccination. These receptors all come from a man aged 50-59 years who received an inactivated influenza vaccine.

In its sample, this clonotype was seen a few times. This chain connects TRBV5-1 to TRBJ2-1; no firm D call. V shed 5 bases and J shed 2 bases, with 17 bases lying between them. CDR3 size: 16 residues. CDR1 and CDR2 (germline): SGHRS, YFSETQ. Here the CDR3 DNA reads TGCGCCAGCAGTCACCAGTCGCGGCCAACCTACAATGAGCAGTTCTTC. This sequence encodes CASSHQSRPTYNEQFF.

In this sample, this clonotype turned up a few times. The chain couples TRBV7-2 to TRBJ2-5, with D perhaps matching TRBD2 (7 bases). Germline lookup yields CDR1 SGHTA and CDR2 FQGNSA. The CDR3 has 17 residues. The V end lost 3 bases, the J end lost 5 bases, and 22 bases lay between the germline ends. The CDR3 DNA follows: TGTGCCAGCAGCTTGAGGGGGGGACAAGTCCTGGGGGAGACCCAGTACTTC. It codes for CASSLRGGQVLGETQYF.

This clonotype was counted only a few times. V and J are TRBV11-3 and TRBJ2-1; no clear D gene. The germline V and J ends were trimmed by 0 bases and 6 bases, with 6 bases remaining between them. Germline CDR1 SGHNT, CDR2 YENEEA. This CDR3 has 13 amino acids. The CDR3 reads CASSLDNTNEQFF. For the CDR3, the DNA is TGTGCCAGCAGCTTAGACAACACCAATGAGCAGTTCTTC.

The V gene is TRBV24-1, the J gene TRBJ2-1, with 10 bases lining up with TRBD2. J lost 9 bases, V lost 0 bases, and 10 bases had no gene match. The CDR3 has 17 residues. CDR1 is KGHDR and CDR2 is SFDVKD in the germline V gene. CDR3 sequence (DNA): TGTGCCACCAGTGATTTGGCTAGCGGGAGTCGCAACGGTGAGCAGTTCTTC. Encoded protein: CATSDLASGSRNGEQFF.

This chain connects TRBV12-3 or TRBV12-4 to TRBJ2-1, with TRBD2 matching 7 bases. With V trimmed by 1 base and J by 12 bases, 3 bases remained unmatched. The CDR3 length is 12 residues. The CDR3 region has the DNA TGTGCCAGCAGTTTAGAAGCGGGGAGGCAGTTCTTC. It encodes CASSLEAGRQFF.

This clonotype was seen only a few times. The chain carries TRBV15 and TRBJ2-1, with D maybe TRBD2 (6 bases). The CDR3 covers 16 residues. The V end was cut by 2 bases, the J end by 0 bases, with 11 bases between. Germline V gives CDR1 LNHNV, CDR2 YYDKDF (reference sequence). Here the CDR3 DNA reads TGTGCCACCAGCAGACCACGGACTATCTCCTACAATGAGCAGTTCTTC. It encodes CATSRPRTISYNEQFF.

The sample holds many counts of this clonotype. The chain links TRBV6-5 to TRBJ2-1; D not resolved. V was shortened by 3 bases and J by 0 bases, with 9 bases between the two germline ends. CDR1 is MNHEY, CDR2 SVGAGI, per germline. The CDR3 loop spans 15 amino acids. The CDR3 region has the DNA TGTGCCAGCAGTTATGAAATTAGCTCCTACAATGAGCAGTTCTTC. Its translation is CASSYEISSYNEQFF.

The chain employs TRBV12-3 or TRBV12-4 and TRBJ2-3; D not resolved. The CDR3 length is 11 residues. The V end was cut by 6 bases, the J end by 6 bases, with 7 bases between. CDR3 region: CASSRRDTQYF. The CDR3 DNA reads TGTGCCAGCAGCCGCCGGGATACGCAGTATTTT.

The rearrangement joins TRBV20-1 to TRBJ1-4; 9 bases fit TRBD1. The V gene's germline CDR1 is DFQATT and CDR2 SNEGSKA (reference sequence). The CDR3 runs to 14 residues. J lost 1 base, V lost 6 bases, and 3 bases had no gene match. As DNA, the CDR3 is TGCAGTGCAACGACAGGGGGAACTAATGAAAAACTGTTTTTT. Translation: CSATTGGTNEKLFF.

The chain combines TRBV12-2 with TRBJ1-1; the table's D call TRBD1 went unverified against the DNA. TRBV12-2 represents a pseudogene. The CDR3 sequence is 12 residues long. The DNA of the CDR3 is TGTGCAAGTCGTTGCCGGGACAGGGGAGCTTTCTTT. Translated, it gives CASRCRDRGAFF.

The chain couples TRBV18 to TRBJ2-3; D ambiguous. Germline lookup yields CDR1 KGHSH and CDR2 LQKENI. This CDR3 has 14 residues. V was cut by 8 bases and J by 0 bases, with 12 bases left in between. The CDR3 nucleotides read TGTGCCAGCGAAAAAAGTTCTAGCACAGATACGCAGTATTTT. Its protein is CASEKSSSTDTQYF.

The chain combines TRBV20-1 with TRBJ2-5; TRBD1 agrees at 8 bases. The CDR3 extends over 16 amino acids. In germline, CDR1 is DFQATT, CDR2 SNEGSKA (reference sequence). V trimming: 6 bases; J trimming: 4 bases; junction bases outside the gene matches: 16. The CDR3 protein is CSANILGRTGGETQYF. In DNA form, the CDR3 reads TGCAGTGCCAACATCCTCGGACGAACAGGGGGAGAGACCCAGTACTTC.

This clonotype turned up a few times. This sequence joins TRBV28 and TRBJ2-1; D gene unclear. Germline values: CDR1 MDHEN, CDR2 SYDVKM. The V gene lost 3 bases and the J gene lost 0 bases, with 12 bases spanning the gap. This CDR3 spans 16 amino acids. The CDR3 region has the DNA TGTGCCAGCAGTTTGATAGGCTCAAGCTCCTACAATGAGCAGTTCTTC. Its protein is CASSLIGSSSYNEQFF.

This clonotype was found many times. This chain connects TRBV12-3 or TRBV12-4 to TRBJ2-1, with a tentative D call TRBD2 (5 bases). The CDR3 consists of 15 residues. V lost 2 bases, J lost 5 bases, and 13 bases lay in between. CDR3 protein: CASSLTQRMHNEQFF. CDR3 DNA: TGTGCCAGCAGTTTAACCCAGCGGATGCACAATGAGCAGTTCTTC.

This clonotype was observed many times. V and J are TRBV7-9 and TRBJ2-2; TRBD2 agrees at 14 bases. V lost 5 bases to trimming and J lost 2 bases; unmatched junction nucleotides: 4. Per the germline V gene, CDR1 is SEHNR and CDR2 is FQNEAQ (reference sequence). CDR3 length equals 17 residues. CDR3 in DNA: TGTGCCAGCAGCCGGACTAGCGGGAGGATTAACACCGGGGAGCTGTTTTTT. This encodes CASSRTSGRINTGELFF.

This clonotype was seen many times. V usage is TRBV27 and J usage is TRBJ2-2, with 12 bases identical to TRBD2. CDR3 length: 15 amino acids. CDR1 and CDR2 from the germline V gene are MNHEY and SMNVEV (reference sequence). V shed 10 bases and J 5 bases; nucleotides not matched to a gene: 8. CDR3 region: CATSLAGGMTGELFF. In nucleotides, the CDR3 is TGTGCCACTTCACTAGCGGGGGGTATGACCGGGGAGCTGTTTTTT.

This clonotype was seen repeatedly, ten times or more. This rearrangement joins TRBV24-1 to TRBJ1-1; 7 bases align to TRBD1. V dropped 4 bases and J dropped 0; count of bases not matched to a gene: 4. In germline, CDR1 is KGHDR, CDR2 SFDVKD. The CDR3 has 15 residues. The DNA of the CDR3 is TGTGCCACCAGTGAAGTGGACAGGATGAACACTGAAGCTTTCTTT. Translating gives CATSEVDRMNTEAFF.

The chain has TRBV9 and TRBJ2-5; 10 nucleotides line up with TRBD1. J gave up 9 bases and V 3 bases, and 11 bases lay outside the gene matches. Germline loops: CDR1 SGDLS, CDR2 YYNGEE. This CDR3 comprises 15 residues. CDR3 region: CASSGAGTGAGSQYF. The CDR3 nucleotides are TGTGCCAGCAGCGGCGCCGGGACAGGGGCCGGGTCCCAGTACTTC.

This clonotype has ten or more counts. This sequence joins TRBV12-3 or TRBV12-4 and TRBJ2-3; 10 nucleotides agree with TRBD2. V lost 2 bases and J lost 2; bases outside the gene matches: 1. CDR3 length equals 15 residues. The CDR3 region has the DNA TGTGCCAGCAGTTTACTAGCGGGGGACACAGATACGCAGTATTTT. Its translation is CASSLLAGDTDTQYF.

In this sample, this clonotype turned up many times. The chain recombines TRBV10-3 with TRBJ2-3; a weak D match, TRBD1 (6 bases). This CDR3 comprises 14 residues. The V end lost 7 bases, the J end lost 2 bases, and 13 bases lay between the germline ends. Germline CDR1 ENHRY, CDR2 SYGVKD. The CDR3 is CAINPGTTTDTQYF. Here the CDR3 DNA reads TGTGCCATCAATCCCGGGACAACCACAGATACGCAGTATTTT.

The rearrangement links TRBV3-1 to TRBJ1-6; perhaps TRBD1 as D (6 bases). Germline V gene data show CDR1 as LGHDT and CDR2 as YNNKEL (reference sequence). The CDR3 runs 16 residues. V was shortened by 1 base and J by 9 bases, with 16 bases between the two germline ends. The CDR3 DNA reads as TGTGCCAGCAGCCAAGGAGGGGGGAGTCGAGGTTCACCCCTCCACTTT. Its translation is CASSQGGGSRGSPLHF.

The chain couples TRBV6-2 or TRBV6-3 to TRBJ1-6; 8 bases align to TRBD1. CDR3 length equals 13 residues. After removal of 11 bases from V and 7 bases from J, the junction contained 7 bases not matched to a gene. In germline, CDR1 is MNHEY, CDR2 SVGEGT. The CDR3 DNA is TGTGCCGCCCTGGGACAGGTGAATTCACCCCTCCACTTT. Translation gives CAALGQVNSPLHF.

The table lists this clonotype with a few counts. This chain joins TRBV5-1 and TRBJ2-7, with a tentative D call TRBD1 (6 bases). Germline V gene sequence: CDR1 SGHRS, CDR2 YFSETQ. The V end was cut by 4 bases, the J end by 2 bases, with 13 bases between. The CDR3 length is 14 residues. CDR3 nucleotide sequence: TGCGCCAGCAGCCTCACCGGGACAACCTACGAGCAGTACTTC. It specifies CASSLTGTTYEQYF. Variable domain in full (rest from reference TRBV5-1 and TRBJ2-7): KAGVTQTPRYLIKTRGQQVTLSCSPISGHRSVSWYQQTPGQGLQFLFEYFSETQRNKGNFPGRFSGRQFSNSRSEMNVSTLELGDSALYLCASSLTGTTYEQYFGPGTRLTVT.